The TCR beta chain under discussion was sequenced for a study of cytomegalovirus exposure and HLA in healthy donors. Overall study context: The same platform was used for the 120 validation repertoires and the 500 to 700 first-cohort repertoires, a later analysis reported. General study results and limits: Most TCR sequences proved rare, with some public TCRs found in many donors. Cytomegalovirus association was listed for approximately 160 TCR beta chains.

A word on this clone: As yet, its antigen is unknown.

Measured with immunoSEQ multiplex PCR; TCRdb has only the in-frame clones, and not every one. The sample lists 65,000 to 95,000 clones; roughly 95% were seen once. Germline CDR1 and CDR2: LNHDA and SQIVND (reference sequence). V was cut by 7 bases and J by 5 bases, with 15 bases left in between. This CDR3 comprises 14 residues. The rearrangement joins TRBV19 to TRBJ1-3; tentatively, D is TRBD1 (6 bases). The receptor was isolated from a man younger than 35 in good health and CMV-seronegative. The material sequenced was PBMCs. CDR3: CASTPSQGRNTIYF. The CDR3 DNA sequence: TGTGCCAGTACTCCCTCACAGGGAAGAAACACCATATATTTT.